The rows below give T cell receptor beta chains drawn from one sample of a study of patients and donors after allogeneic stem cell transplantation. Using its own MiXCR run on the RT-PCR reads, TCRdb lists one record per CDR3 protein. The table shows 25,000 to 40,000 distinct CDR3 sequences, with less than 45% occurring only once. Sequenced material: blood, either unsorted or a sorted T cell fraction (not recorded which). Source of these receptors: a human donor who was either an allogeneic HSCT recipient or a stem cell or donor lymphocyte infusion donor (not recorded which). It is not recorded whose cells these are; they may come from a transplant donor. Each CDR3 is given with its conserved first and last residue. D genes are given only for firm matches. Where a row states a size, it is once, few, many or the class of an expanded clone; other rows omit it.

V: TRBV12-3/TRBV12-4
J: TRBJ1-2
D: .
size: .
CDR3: CASNLGRGASTF
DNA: TGTGCCAGCAATCTTGGGAGGGGGGCCTCCACCTTC

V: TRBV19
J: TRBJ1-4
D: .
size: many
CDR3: CASSINGSPNEKLFF
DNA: TGTGCCAGTAGCATCAACGGAAGTCCTAATGAAAAACTGTTTTTT

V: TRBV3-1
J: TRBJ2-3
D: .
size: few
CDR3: CASSPDVEGTQYF
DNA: TGTGCCAGCAGCCCCGACGTTGAGGGTACGCAGTATTTT

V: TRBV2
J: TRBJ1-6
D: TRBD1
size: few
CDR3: CASSYYGTANNSPLHF
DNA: TGTGCCAGCAGTTATTACGGGACAGCAAATAATTCACCCCTCCACTTT

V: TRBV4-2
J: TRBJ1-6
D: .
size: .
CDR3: CASSVSGARSYNSPLHF
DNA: TGTGCCAGCAGCGTCTCAGGGGCCCGCTCCTATAATTCACCCCTCCACTTT

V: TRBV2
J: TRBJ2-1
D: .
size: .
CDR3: CASGTPDDNEQFF
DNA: TGTGCCAGCGGGACTCCAGACGACAATGAGCAGTTCTTC

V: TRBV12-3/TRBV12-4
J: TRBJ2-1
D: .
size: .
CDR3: CASSRSGAASYNEQFF
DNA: TGTGCCAGCAGCCGATCTGGGGCCGCCTCCTACAATGAGCAGTTCTTC

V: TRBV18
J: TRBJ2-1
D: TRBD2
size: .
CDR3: CASSRGLAGSNEQFF
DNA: TGTGCCAGCTCACGGGGACTAGCGGGATCCAATGAGCAGTTCTTC

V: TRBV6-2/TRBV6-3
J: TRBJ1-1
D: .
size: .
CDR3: CASSRPRGSWTEAFF
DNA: TGTGCCAGCAGCCGTCCAAGGGGGTCGTGGACTGAAGCTTTCTTT

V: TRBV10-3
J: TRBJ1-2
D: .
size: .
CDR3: CAISVDVQDTNYGYTF
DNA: TGTGCCATCAGTGTGGATGTTCAGGACACTAACTATGGCTACACCTTC

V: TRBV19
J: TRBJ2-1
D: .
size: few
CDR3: CASSIDGWGHNSYNEQFF
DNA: TGTGCCAGTAGTATAGATGGGTGGGGCCATAACTCCTACAATGAGCAGTTCTTC

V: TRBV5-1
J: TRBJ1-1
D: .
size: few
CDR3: CASSLDIGALNTEAFF
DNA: TGCGCCAGCAGCTTGGATATAGGCGCGTTGAACACTGAAGCTTTCTTT

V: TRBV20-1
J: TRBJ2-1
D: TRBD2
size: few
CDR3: CSAQPGLVYNEQFF
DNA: TGCAGTGCACAACCGGGACTAGTCTACAATGAGCAGTTCTTC

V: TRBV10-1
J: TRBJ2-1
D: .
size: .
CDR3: CASYDDEQFF
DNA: TGCGCCAGCTATGACGATGAGCAGTTCTTC

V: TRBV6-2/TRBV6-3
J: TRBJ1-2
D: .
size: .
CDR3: CASSYPGPIRYGYTF
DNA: TGTGCCAGCAGTTACCCCGGACCCATTCGCTATGGCTACACCTTC

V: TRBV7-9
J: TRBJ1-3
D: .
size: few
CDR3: CASSFADTIYF
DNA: TGTGCCAGCAGCTTTGCGGACACCATATATTTT

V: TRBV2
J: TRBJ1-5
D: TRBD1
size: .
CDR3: CASGTGDDQPQHF
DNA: TGTGCCAGCGGGACAGGGGACGATCAGCCCCAGCATTTT

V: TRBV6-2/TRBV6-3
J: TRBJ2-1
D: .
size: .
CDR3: CASSYLRPGYNEQFF
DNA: TGTGCCAGCAGTTACTTGAGGCCAGGCTACAATGAGCAGTTCTTC

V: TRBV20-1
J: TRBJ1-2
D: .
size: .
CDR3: CSARGIGEAYGYTF
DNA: TGCAGTGCTAGAGGAATAGGGGAAGCCTATGGCTACACCTTC

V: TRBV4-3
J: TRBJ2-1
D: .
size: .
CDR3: CASSQDDRMSSYNEQFF
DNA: TGCGCCAGCAGCCAAGACGACCGAATGAGCTCCTACAATGAGCAGTTCTTC

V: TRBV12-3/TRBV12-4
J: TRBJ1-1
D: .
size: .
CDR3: CAIGGRREAFF
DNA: TGTGCCATCGGGGGGCGCCGGGAAGCTTTCTTT

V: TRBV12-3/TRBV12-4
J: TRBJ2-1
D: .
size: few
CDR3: CASSFGASSYNEQFF
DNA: TGTGCCAGCAGTTTCGGGGCGAGCTCCTACAATGAGCAGTTCTTC

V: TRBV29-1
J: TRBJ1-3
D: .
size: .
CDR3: CSVEGDSGNTIYF
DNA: TGCAGCGTTGAGGGGGACTCTGGAAACACCATATATTTT

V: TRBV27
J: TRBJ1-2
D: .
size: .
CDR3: CASSPGSNYGYTF
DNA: TGTGCCAGCAGCCCGGGCTCTAACTATGGCTACACCTTC

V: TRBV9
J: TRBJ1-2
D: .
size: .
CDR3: CASSVYRHGYTF
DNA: TGTGCCAGCAGCGTATACAGGCATGGCTACACCTTC

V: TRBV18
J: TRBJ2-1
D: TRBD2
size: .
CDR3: CASSPRGLAGYNEQFF
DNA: TGTGCCAGCTCACCAAGAGGACTAGCGGGATACAATGAGCAGTTCTTC

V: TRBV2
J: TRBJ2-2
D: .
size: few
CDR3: CASMAEGAGELFF
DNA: TGTGCCAGCATGGCAGAGGGGGCCGGGGAGCTGTTTTTT

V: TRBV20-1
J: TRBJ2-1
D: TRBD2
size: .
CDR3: CSATSGRALEQFF
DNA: TGCAGTGCTACTAGCGGGAGGGCCCTTGAGCAGTTCTTC

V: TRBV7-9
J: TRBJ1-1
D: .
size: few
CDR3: CASGGFTRRPENTEAFF
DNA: TGTGCCAGCGGTGGTTTCACGCGAAGGCCAGAGAACACTGAAGCTTTCTTT

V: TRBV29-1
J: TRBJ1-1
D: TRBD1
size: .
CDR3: CSASGQGNTEAFF
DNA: TGCAGCGCCAGTGGACAGGGGAACACTGAAGCTTTCTTT

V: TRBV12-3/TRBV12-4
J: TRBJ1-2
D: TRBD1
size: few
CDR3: CASKIQGQDYGYTF
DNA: TGTGCCAGCAAAATACAGGGACAGGACTATGGCTACACCTTC

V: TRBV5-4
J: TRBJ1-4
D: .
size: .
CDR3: CASSPDKSNEKLFF
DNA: TGTGCCAGCAGCCCGGACAAATCTAATGAAAAACTGTTTTTT

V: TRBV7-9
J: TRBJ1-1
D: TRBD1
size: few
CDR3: CASSFSGTGSNTEAFF
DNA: TGTGCCAGCAGCTTTAGCGGGACAGGATCGAACACTGAAGCTTTCTTT

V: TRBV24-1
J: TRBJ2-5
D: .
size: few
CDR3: CATSDPGGQGYETQYF
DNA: TGTGCCACCAGTGATCCCGGCGGGCAGGGGTACGAGACCCAGTACTTC

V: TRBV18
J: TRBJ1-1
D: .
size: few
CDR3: CASSPRRDAEAFF
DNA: TGTGCCAGCTCACCACGCAGGGACGCTGAAGCTTTCTTT

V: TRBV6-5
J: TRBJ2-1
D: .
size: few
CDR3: CASRPGTDGFTEQFF
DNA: TGTGCCAGCAGGCCCGGGACCGACGGCTTTACGGAGCAGTTCTTC

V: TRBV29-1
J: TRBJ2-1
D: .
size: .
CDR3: CSERRGVSYNEQFF
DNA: TGCAGCGAACGTAGGGGAGTCAGCTACAATGAGCAGTTCTTC

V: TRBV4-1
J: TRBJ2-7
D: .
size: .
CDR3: CASSQDDSGIYEQYF
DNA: TGCGCCAGCAGCCAAGATGATTCCGGGATTTACGAGCAGTACTTC

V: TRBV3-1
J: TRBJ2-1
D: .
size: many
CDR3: CASSPVDSYNEQFF
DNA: TGTGCCAGCAGCCCTGTGGACTCATACAATGAGCAGTTCTTC

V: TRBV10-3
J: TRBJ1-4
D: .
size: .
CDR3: CAATGRDNEKLFF
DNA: TGTGCCGCCACAGGGAGGGATAATGAAAAACTGTTTTTT

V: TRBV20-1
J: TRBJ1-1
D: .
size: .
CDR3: CSGRQARGEAFF
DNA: TGCAGCGGGAGGCAGGCCCGGGGTGAAGCTTTCTTT

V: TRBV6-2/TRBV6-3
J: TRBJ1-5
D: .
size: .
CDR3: CASSYPNIGQHNQPQHF
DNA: TGTGCCAGCAGTTACCCAAATATCGGACAGCACAATCAGCCCCAGCATTTT

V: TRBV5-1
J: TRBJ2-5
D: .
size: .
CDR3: CASSSPGTNHRVTQYF
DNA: TGCGCCAGCAGCTCACCTGGGACGAACCACCGCGTGACCCAGTACTTC

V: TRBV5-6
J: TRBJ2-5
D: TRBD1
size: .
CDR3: CASSLTGDMRRETQYF
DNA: TGTGCCAGCAGCTTAACAGGGGATATGCGTCGAGAGACCCAGTACTTC

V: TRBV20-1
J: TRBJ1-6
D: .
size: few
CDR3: CSVKGRGTSYNSPLHF
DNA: TGCAGTGTCAAGGGGAGGGGAACCTCCTATAATTCACCCCTCCACTTT

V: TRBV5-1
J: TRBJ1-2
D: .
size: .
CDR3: CASSLEPSAYGYTF
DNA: TGCGCCAGCAGCTTGGAACCGTCCGCCTATGGCTACACCTTC

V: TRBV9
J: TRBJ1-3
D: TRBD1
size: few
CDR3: CASSPTRGQSSGNTIYF
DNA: TGTGCCAGCAGCCCCACGAGGGGACAGAGCTCTGGAAACACCATATATTTT

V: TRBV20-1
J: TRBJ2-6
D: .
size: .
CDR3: CSVSGANVLTF
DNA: TGCAGCGTCTCTGGGGCCAACGTCCTGACTTTC

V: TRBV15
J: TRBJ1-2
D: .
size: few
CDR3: CATAKGAGGYGYTF
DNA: TGTGCCACCGCAAAAGGTGCCGGAGGCTATGGCTACACCTTC

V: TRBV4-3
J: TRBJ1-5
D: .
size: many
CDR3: CASSQQMQGQPQHF
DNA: TGCGCCAGCAGCCAACAAATGCAGGGTCAGCCCCAGCATTTT

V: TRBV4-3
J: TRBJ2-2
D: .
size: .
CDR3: CASSLLGGSGELFF
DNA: TGCGCCAGCAGCCTCCTCGGAGGGTCCGGGGAGCTGTTTTTT

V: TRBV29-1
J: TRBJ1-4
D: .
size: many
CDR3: CSVVSGANEKLFF
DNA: TGCAGCGTTGTCAGCGGGGCTAATGAAAAACTGTTTTTT

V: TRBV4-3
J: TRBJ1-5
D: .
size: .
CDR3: CASSPEAASNHPQHF
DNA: TGCGCCAGCAGCCCCGAGGCAGCAAGCAATCATCCCCAGCATTTT

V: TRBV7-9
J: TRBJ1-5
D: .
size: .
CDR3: CASSLGQGDQPQHF
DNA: TGTGCCAGCAGCTTAGGGCAGGGAGATCAGCCCCAGCATTTT

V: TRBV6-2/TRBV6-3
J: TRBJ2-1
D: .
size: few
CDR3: CASSYLQGRKQYNEQFF
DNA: TGTGCCAGCAGTTACTTACAGGGTCGCAAACAATACAATGAGCAGTTCTTC

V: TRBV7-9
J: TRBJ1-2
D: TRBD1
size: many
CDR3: CASSFPTGDGYTF
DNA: TGTGCCAGCAGCTTTCCAACAGGGGATGGCTACACCTTC

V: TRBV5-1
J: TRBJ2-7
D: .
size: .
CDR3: CASSLGGTNNEQYF
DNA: TGCGCCAGCAGCTTGGGCGGGACCAACAACGAGCAGTACTTC

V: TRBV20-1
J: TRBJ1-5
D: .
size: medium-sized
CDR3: CSARQGDHQPQHF
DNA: TGCAGTGCTAGACAGGGCGACCATCAGCCCCAGCATTTT

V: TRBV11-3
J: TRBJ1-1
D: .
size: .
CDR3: CASSPRWQSGDTEATEAFF
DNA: TGTGCCAGCAGCCCCCGGTGGCAATCGGGCGACACGGAGGCGACTGAAGCTTTCTTT

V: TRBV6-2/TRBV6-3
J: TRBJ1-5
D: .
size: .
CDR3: CASRETGPGSNQPQHF
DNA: TGTGCCAGCAGAGAGACAGGACCCGGTTCCAATCAGCCCCAGCATTTT